Shown below are 23 T cell receptor beta chains from a single sample sequenced in a study of regulatory T cells in long-lasting Graves disease. The time point here: persistent/refractory GD, antithyroid drugs over 5 years with positive TRAb. RNA isolated from PBMCs was used to make the TCR library. To make TCR beta libraries, researchers used iRepertoire HTBI primers and Arm-PCR of CDR3 regions. TCRdb re-analysed the multiplex PCR reads in MiXCR, keeping a single row per CDR3 protein. The table includes about half a million distinct CDR3 sequences, approximately 23% detected once. The sequencing used peripheral blood mononuclear cells (PBMCs), collected when the disease was refractory, from a patient treated with antithyroid drugs. All receptors derive from a female donor with Graves disease.

This clonotype appeared many times. The chain couples TRBV28 to TRBJ2-7; D is unclear. Germline CDR1 reads MDHEN; CDR2 reads SYDVKM. CDR3 length equals 15 residues. Trimming removed 4 bases from V and 4 bases from J, with 17 bases in between. The chain's CDR3 is CASSSISRQIYEQYF. In DNA, the CDR3 is TGTGCCAGCAGTTCGATCTCCCGGCAAATTTACGAGCAGTACTTC.

A word on this clonotype: A junction boundary mismatches the germline segment, possibly from a read error. The chain uses TRBV4-1 and TRBJ2-6, with TRBD2 as a possible D gene (5 bases). Germline V gives CDR1 MGHRA, CDR2 YSYEKL. CDR3 length equals 17 residues. The CDR3 protein is CASRQDYQNSGANVLTF. Written as DNA, the CDR3 is TGCGCCAGCAGGCAAGACTACCAAAACTCTGGGGCCAACGTCCTGACTTTC.

The V and J genes are TRBV7-2 and TRBJ1-6; D is ambiguous. Germline-derived CDR1 and CDR2 are SGHTA and FQGNSA. This CDR3 spans 12 amino acids. The V and J ends lost 5 bases and 8 bases respectively, with 7 bases between them. This CDR3 is CASSTEDSPLHF. DNA of the CDR3: TGTGCCAGCAGCACCGAGGATTCACCCCTCCACTTT.

V usage is TRBV30 and J usage is TRBJ2-7; D not certain. CDR1 GTSNPN and CDR2 SVGIG come from the germline V gene (reference sequence). V lost 0 bases to trimming and J lost 7 bases, with 7 bases between them. The CDR3 length is 11 residues. Here the CDR3 DNA reads TGTGCCTGGAGTGTAGGAGAGGAGCAGTACTTC. Protein: CAWSVGEEQYF. Together with reference TRBV30 and TRBJ2-7, the CDR3 gives the full variable domain: SQTIHQWPATLVQPVGSPLSLECTVEGTSNPNLYWYRQAAGRGLQLLFYSVGIGQISSEVPQNLSASRPQDRQFILSSKKLLLSDSGFYLCAWSVGEEQYFGPGTRLTVT.

At least ten counts were recorded for this clonotype. The chain recombines TRBV6-2 or TRBV6-3 with TRBJ1-2, with D possibly matching TRBD1 (6 bases). CDR1 and CDR2 (germline): MNHEY, SVGEGT. The CDR3 is 15 amino acids. V lost 2 bases to trimming and J lost 6 bases, with 16 bases between them. CDR3 nucleotide sequence: TGTGCCAGCAGTTACGAACGGGGGGCGAGTGATGGCTACACCTTC. Amino acid sequence: CASSYERGASDGYTF.

This clonotype was recorded many times. Possible read error: a much larger clone is one base away. The genes are TRBV28 and TRBJ1-6, with a tentative D call TRBD1 (5 bases). The CDR3 loop spans 15 amino acids. Germline V lookup: CDR1 MDHEN, CDR2 SYDVKM. CDR3 sequence: CVSSPLGGRNSPLHF. CDR3 nucleotide sequence: TGTGTCAGCAGTCCTCTGGGGGGGAGGAATTCACCCCTCCACTTT. The variable domain in full, with the rest retrieved from reference TRBV28 and TRBJ1-6, is DVKVTQSSRYLVKRTGEKVFLECVQDMDHENMFWYRQDPGLGLRLIYFSYDVKMKEKGDIPEGYSVSREKKERFSLILESASTNQTSMYLCVSSPLGGRNSPLHFGNGTRLTVT.

This clonotype was counted many times. The J gene is TRBJ2-5, the V gene TRBV25-1; no reliable D call. V lost 5 bases and J lost 0, with 7 bases in between. The CDR3 has 13 amino acids. CDR1 is MGHDK, CDR2 SYGVNS, per germline. CDR3 in DNA: TGTGCCAGCAGTTACTCGTACCAAGAGACCCAGTACTTC. It yields the protein CASSYSYQETQYF.

The chain links TRBV28 to TRBJ2-7; 8 nucleotides match TRBD1. The CDR3 covers 15 residues. The V segment lost 6 bases and the J segment 4 bases; nucleotides outside the gene matches: 11. The germline CDR1 and CDR2 sequences are MDHEN and SYDVKM. The CDR3 region has the DNA TGTGCCAGCAGCACCGGGACAGGCCCAGTATACGAGCAGTACTTC. It encodes CASSTGTGPVYEQYF. The variable domain in full, with the rest retrieved from reference TRBV28 and TRBJ2-7, is DVKVTQSSRYLVKRTGEKVFLECVQDMDHENMFWYRQDPGLGLRLIYFSYDVKMKEKGDIPEGYSVSREKKERFSLILESASTNQTSMYLCASSTGTGPVYEQYFGPGTRLTVT.

This rearrangement joins TRBV19 to TRBJ2-2, with D unclear. The V gene's germline CDR1 is LNHDA and CDR2 SQIVND (reference sequence). The CDR3 is 16 residues long. V shed 3 bases and J shed 1 base, with 12 bases lying between them. The CDR3 DNA sequence: TGTGCCAGTAGTATTTTGCGAGTGGGGAACACCGGGGAGCTGTTTTTT. The encoded protein is CASSILRVGNTGELFF.

V and J are TRBV19 and TRBJ1-6; unclear D gene. The CDR3 is 15 amino acids. Trimming stripped 5 bases from V and 6 bases from J, with 14 bases between. Germline CDR1 LNHDA, CDR2 SQIVND (reference sequence). The CDR3 loop is CASSPRVRFNSPLHF. The CDR3 nucleotides read TGTGCCAGTAGTCCGAGGGTTCGGTTTAATTCACCCCTCCACTTT. Using reference TRBV19 and TRBJ1-6 for the parts outside the CDR3, the full variable domain is DGGITQSPKYLFRKEGQNVTLSCEQNLNHDAMYWYRQDPGQGLRLIYYSQIVNDFQKGDIAEGYSVSREKKESFPLTVTSAQKNPTAFYLCASSPRVRFNSPLHFGNGTRLTVT.

This clonotype has more than one count but fewer than ten. This chain joins TRBV5-5 and TRBJ1-4; D is uncertain. The V and J ends lost 4 bases and 8 bases respectively, with 15 bases between them. The CDR3 contains 14 residues. Germline CDR1 and CDR2: SGHKS and YYEKEE (reference sequence). The CDR3 is CASSLSTDSEKLFF. The CDR3 coding sequence is TGTGCCAGCAGCCTTAGTACAGACTCGGAAAAACTGTTTTTT.

This clonotype was found many times. The rearrangement joins TRBV28 to TRBJ1-2; 8 bases map to TRBD1. After removal of 5 bases from V and 2 bases from J, the junction contained 7 bases not matched to a gene. The CDR3 spans 15 residues. Germline V gene sequence: CDR1 MDHEN, CDR2 SYDVKM. Here the CDR3 DNA reads TGTGCCAGCAGTCCTACAGACAGGGGAAACTATGGCTACACCTTC. Translating it yields CASSPTDRGNYGYTF.

This clonotype came up many times. This chain links TRBV6-1 with TRBJ1-4, with 11 nucleotides matching TRBD1. Germline trimming cut 7 bases from V and 12 bases from J; bases unmatched to any gene: 10. The CDR3 runs to 14 residues. Germline V gives CDR1 MNHNS, CDR2 SASEGT. CDR3 sequence (DNA): TGTGCCAGCACCTACGGACAGGGGGCGGCGGAACTGTTTTTT. This gives the protein CASTYGQGAAELFF.

This sequence joins TRBV18 and TRBJ2-5; D might be TRBD1 or TRBD2, each matching 5 bases. The CDR3 runs 13 residues. Between the trimmed V and J ends, which lost 3 bases and 9 bases, there was a span of 14 bases. Germline CDR1 reads KGHSH; CDR2 reads LQKENI. The CDR3 region is CASSPGPGDPQYF. In DNA form, the CDR3 reads TGTGCCAGCTCACCGGGACCCGGCGACCCCCAGTACTTC.

This clonotype has a count of ten or more. The chain has TRBV2 and TRBJ1-1, with D perhaps TRBD1 (6 bases). The CDR3 sequence is 12 residues long. V lost 9 bases and J lost 3, with 11 bases in between. Per the germline V gene, CDR1 is SNHLY and CDR2 is FYNNEI. CDR3 protein: CARAGADTEAFF. In DNA form, the CDR3 reads TGTGCCAGGGCAGGGGCGGACACTGAAGCTTTCTTT.

Concerning this clonotype: This likely traces to a read error, being one base from a far larger clone. The rearrangement joins TRBV14 to TRBJ1-4, with 7 bases lining up with TRBD1. CDR1 SGHDN and CDR2 FVKESK come from the germline V gene. This CDR3 is built from 13 residues. The CDR3 sequence is CASRSTGREKPFF. CDR3 in DNA: TGTGCCAGCAGGTCGACAGGGCGTGAAAAACCGTTTTTT.

The rearrangement uses TRBV29-1 and TRBJ2-7, with 12 bases matching TRBD1. Germline trimming cut 5 bases from V and 6 bases from J; bases unmatched to any gene: 5. Germline values: CDR1 SQVTM, CDR2 ANQGSEA. This CDR3 spans 13 amino acids. The CDR3 DNA reads as TGCAGCGTTATGGGACAGGGGGCTGGCGAGCAGTACTTC. Residues: CSVMGQGAGEQYF.

This clonotype was picked up a small number of times. The V call is TRBV7-2, the J call TRBJ2-6, with D possibly matching TRBD2 (7 bases). CDR1 is SGHTA, CDR2 FQGNSA, per germline. This CDR3 has 17 residues. Between the trimmed V and J ends, which lost 1 base and 1 base, there was a span of 11 bases. The chain's CDR3 is CASSLGAGASGANVLTF. The CDR3 region has the DNA TGTGCCAGCAGCTTAGGGGCGGGGGCTTCTGGGGCCAACGTCCTGACTTTC.

As concerns this clonotype: This may come from a read error, since a much larger clone is one base off. This chain uses TRBV2 with TRBJ2-2; D possibly corresponds to TRBD2 (6 bases). The germline V gene encodes CDR1 SNHLY and CDR2 FYNNEI. Between the trimmed V and J ends, which lost 6 bases and 7 bases, there was a span of 9 bases. This CDR3 has 12 residues. The CDR3 here is CASRGTGGELFF. As DNA, the CDR3 is TGTGCCAGCAGGGGGACTGGCGGGGAGCTGTTTTTT.

The chain joins TRBV9 to TRBJ1-1; D possibly corresponds to TRBD1 (5 bases). The CDR3 is 16 amino acids. V was cut by 2 bases and J by 0 bases, with 14 bases left in between. CDR1 is SGDLS, CDR2 YYNGEE, per germline. In DNA, the CDR3 is TGTGCCAGCAGCGTGACCGCCGGGGCTATGAACACTGAAGCTTTCTTT. Residues: CASSVTAGAMNTEAFF.

There are many counts of this clonotype. This sequence joins TRBV29-1 and TRBJ2-5; 7 bases are shared with TRBD1. There are 12 residues in the CDR3. The junction had 0 bases not matched to a gene; V was cut back by 0 bases and J by 5 bases. Per the germline V gene, CDR1 is SQVTM and CDR2 is ANQGSEA. The CDR3 reads CSVEDRGETQYF. The CDR3 bases are TGCAGCGTTGAAGACAGGGGGGAGACCCAGTACTTC.

This clonotype was picked up a small number of times. The chain is built from TRBV6-1 and TRBJ2-2; 7 positions match TRBD2. Germline V gene sequence: CDR1 MNHNS, CDR2 SASEGT. The V segment lost 6 bases and the J segment 1 base; nucleotides outside the gene matches: 8. The CDR3 is 16 residues long. The CDR3, as DNA: TGTGCCAGCAGCAACGGCGAGCGGGGGAACACCGGGGAGCTGTTTTTT. As protein: CASSNGERGNTGELFF.

This clonotype was recorded at least ten times. The V and J genes are TRBV7-2 and TRBJ1-1; D perhaps matches TRBD1 (5 bases). The CDR3 loop spans 14 amino acids. V was cut by 5 bases and J by 6 bases, with 16 bases left in between. Germline V gene lookup returns CDR1 SGHTA and CDR2 FQGNSA. CDR3 amino acids: CASSLGVSSPEAFF. The CDR3 DNA follows: TGTGCCAGCAGCCTAGGGGTCTCAAGCCCTGAAGCTTTCTTT.